Given below is one TCR beta chain in context. Its specificity is unknown. This sample stems from a study of cytomegalovirus exposure and HLA in healthy donors. Whole-study results and caveats: There were some V segments, including TRBV6-2 and TRBV6-3, excluded as indistinguishable. While the bulk of TCR sequences proved rare, some public TCRs turned up in many donors.

In nominal health when sampled, donors likely had unrecorded immune exposures nonetheless. The V and J ends lost 8 bases and 2 bases, in that order; junction bases with no gene match: 6. The CDR3 is 13 amino acids. CDR1 is SNHLY, CDR2 FYNNEI, per germline. Use of 60 Vbeta and 13 Jbeta primers characterized the PCR. The table came from immunoSEQ multiplex PCR; TCRdb's copy has only in-frame clones and leaves some out. The table lists just over 150,000 clones, 75% to 80% of them singletons. V is TRBV2 and J is TRBJ2-7, with TRBD1 matching 7 bases. This TCR was sampled from a woman in her 50s in good health and CMV-seropositive. The sequenced material came from PBMCs. CDR3 bases: TGTGCCAGCGGAGACAGGGCCCCCTACGAGCAGTACTTC. Residues: CASGDRAPYEQYF.